These 9 T cell receptor beta chains originate from one sample sequenced in a study of CD8 T cells in ankylosing spondylitis. In TCRdb, the 5' RACE reads were re-called with MiXCR into one record per CDR3 protein. The table lists about 320,000 distinct CDR3 sequences, roughly 12% of them singletons. Source material: blood, either unsorted or a sorted T cell fraction (not recorded which). Receptors originate from a female donor with ankylosing spondylitis or in good health (not recorded which).

At least ten counts were recorded for this clonotype. This chain uses TRBV5-1 with TRBJ2-7; a possible D gene is TRBD2 (5 bases). The ends were cut back, 0 bases at V and 1 base at J, with 14 bases in the middle. The CDR3 covers 16 residues. CDR1 is SGHRS and CDR2 is YFSETQ in the germline V gene. The CDR3 DNA is TGCGCCAGCAGCTTGGGGAGGAGCGCTCGTTCCTACGAGCAGTACTTC. Translation gives CASSLGRSARSYEQYF. Using reference TRBV5-1 and TRBJ2-7 for the parts outside the CDR3, the full variable domain is KAGVTQTPRYLIKTRGQQVTLSCSPISGHRSVSWYQQTPGQGLQFLFEYFSETQRNKGNFPGRFSGRQFSNSRSEMNVSTLELGDSALYLCASSLGRSARSYEQYFGPGTRLTVT.

The gene calls are TRBV3-1 and TRBJ1-1; the D gene is possibly TRBD1 (6 bases). Germline CDR1 LGHDT, CDR2 YNNKEL (reference sequence). The CDR3 spans 14 residues. Trimming took 1 base from V and 12 from J, leaving 18 bases between them. The CDR3 sequence: CASSQGGLSEETFF. For the CDR3, the DNA is TGTGCCAGCAGCCAAGGGGGGCTTAGTGAAGAAACTTTCTTT.

Many counts were recorded for this clonotype. V usage is TRBV5-1 and J usage is TRBJ2-7; no clear D gene. The CDR3 consists of 13 residues. V was clipped by 4 bases and J by 4 bases, with 12 bases between them. In germline, CDR1 is SGHRS, CDR2 YFSETQ. In nucleotides, the CDR3 is TGCGCCAGCAGCCACGACCAAATTTACGAGCAGTACTTC. Its protein product is CASSHDQIYEQYF.

This clonotype has just a few counts. Here the CDR3 DNA reads TGTGCCAGCAGGAGGGACAGTGATGAAAAACTGTTTTTT. Encoded protein: CASRRDSDEKLFF. The chain joins TRBV2 to TRBJ1-4; 7 bases fit TRBD1. This CDR3 region has 13 residues. With V trimmed by 6 bases and J by 6 bases, 4 bases remained unmatched. CDR1 is SNHLY, CDR2 FYNNEI, per germline. The entire variable domain, with the rest obtained from reference TRBV2 and TRBJ1-4, is as follows: EPEVTQTPSHQVTQMGQEVILRCVPISNHLYFYWYRQILGQKVEFLVSFYNNEISEKSEIFDDQFSVERPDGSNFTLKIRSTKLEDSAMYFCASRRDSDEKLFFGSGTQLSVL.

This clonotype was detected many times. V and J are TRBV5-1 and TRBJ1-1, with D possibly TRBD1 on 5 matching bases. The germline gives CDR1 SGHRS, CDR2 YFSETQ. Trimming left V 0 bases short and J 1 base short, with 19 bases between. The CDR3 is made up of 18 amino acids. The DNA of the CDR3 is TGCGCCAGCAGCTTGGCCGGAGATGGCTGGGGCCGGAACACTGAAGCTTTCTTT. Translating it yields CASSLAGDGWGRNTEAFF.

This clonotype was counted at least ten times. The J gene is TRBJ1-2, the V gene TRBV7-9, with D possibly TRBD1 on 6 matching bases. CDR1 and CDR2 (germline): SEHNR, FQNEAQ (reference sequence). CDR3 length: 17 residues. Trimming took off 2 bases at V and 4 bases at J, with 20 bases between the two ends. The CDR3 here is CASSLPHLGRGLYGYTF. Written as DNA, the CDR3 is TGTGCCAGCAGCTTACCCCACCTGGGGCGGGGGCTCTATGGCTACACCTTC.

This clonotype was seen many times. The chain uses TRBV20-1 and TRBJ1-5; TRBD1 is a possible D gene (6 bases). CDR3 length: 15 residues. Germline values: CDR1 DFQATT, CDR2 SNEGSKA (reference sequence). The ends were cut back, 0 bases at V and 7 bases at J, with 16 bases in the middle. The CDR3 loop reads CSARDLRDIVQPQHF. The CDR3 region has the DNA TGCAGTGCTAGAGATCTACGGGACATCGTACAGCCCCAGCATTTT.

The sample holds many counts of this clonotype. This chain uses TRBV12-3 or TRBV12-4 with TRBJ2-3, with a tentative D call TRBD2 (6 bases). The CDR3 consists of 14 residues. With 3 bases removed from V and 3 bases from J, the gap between germline ends came to 10 bases. The CDR3 reads CASSFGGRTDTQYF. The CDR3 DNA reads as TGTGCCAGCAGTTTCGGAGGGAGAACAGATACGCAGTATTTT.

At least ten counts were recorded for this clonotype. J is TRBJ2-7 and V is TRBV5-6; D uncertain. The CDR3 has 11 residues. Trimming took off 2 bases at V and 6 bases at J, with 6 bases between the two ends. The germline V gene has CDR1 SGHDT and CDR2 YYEEEE. CDR3 amino acids: CASSFASEQYF. The CDR3 region has the DNA TGTGCCAGCAGCTTTGCCTCCGAGCAGTACTTC.